What follows are 30 T cell receptor beta chains derived from one specimen sequenced in a study of cytomegalovirus exposure and HLA in healthy donors. 13 Jbeta primers and 60 Vbeta primers were used for the PCR. The repertoire was sequenced with immunoSEQ multiplex PCR; TCRdb's copy has only in-frame clones and lacks some. The table for this sample gives 70,000 to 80,000 clones. The source material was PBMCs. The source is a man aged 35 to 55 in good health and CMV-seronegative.

J is TRBJ1-5 and V is TRBV5-1, with D unclear. Germline CDR1 is SGHRS and CDR2 is YFSETQ. The CDR3 has 13 residues. The V end was cut by 2 bases, the J end by 8 bases, with 11 bases between. The CDR3 loop reads CASSFTGREPQHF. The CDR3 nucleotides read TGCGCCAGCAGCTTCACCGGGAGGGAGCCCCAGCATTTT. Full variable domain (outside the CDR3, taken from reference TRBV5-1 and TRBJ1-5): KAGVTQTPRYLIKTRGQQVTLSCSPISGHRSVSWYQQTPGQGLQFLFEYFSETQRNKGNFPGRFSGRQFSNSRSEMNVSTLELGDSALYLCASSFTGREPQHFGDGTRLSIL.

This chain uses TRBV9 with TRBJ2-1, with 10 bases aligning to TRBD2. Germline V gives CDR1 SGDLS, CDR2 YYNGEE. The V segment lost 4 bases and the J segment 9 bases; nucleotides outside the gene matches: 7. The CDR3 loop spans 14 amino acids. The CDR3 reads CASSTSGGAAEQFF. CDR3 sequence (DNA): TGTGCCAGCAGCACAAGCGGGGGGGCCGCTGAGCAGTTCTTC.

The chain joins TRBV27 to TRBJ1-1; D perhaps matches TRBD1 (6 bases). The V end lost 5 bases, the J end lost 11 bases, and 15 bases lay between the germline ends. The CDR3 covers 12 residues. Germline CDR1 reads MNHEY; CDR2 reads SMNVEV (reference sequence). CDR3 bases: TGTGCCAGCAGTGGGGGGGGCAGATCGGCTTTCTTT. It encodes CASSGGGRSAFF.

This chain uses TRBV6-1 with TRBJ1-5; D is uncertain. There are 13 residues in the CDR3. Trimming removed 7 bases at V and 2 bases at J, with 9 bases between. CDR1 is MNHNS and CDR2 is SASEGT in the germline V gene. This chain's CDR3 is CASTRSGNQPQHF. The DNA of the CDR3 is TGTGCCAGCACTCGGTCCGGCAATCAGCCCCAGCATTTT.

This chain uses TRBV7-9 with TRBJ2-7; TRBD1 matches at 8 bases. The CDR3 has 18 amino acids. CDR1 is SEHNR, CDR2 FQNEAQ, per germline (reference sequence). The junction had 18 bases not matched to a gene; V was cut back by 5 bases and J by 3 bases. In nucleotides, the CDR3 is TGTGCCAGCAGCCTATTACCTTGGACAGGGAGAAATCTCTACGAGCAGTACTTC. This codes for CASSLLPWTGRNLYEQYF.

CDR3 residues: CASKGAVEQYF. CDR3 in DNA: TGTGCCAGTAAAGGAGCCGTCGAGCAGTACTTC. J is TRBJ2-7 and V is TRBV19; no reliable D call. The CDR3 loop spans 11 amino acids. The germline V and J ends were trimmed by 7 bases and 6 bases, with 10 bases remaining between them. Germline V gene sequence: CDR1 LNHDA, CDR2 SQIVND (reference sequence).

The chain joins TRBV4-1 to TRBJ1-3; 7 nucleotides line up with TRBD1. This CDR3 is 13 amino acids long. The V and J ends lost 6 bases and 6 bases, in that order; junction bases with no gene match: 5. Germline assignment: CDR1 MGHRA and CDR2 YSYEKL. The CDR3, as DNA: TGCGCCAGCAGGTTTCAGGGGGAAAACACCATATATTTT. It is translated as CASRFQGENTIYF.

The chain has TRBV12-5 and TRBJ1-5, with 12 bases lining up with TRBD1. This CDR3 has 20 residues. Germline values: CDR1 LGHNT, CDR2 FRNRAP. The junction had 16 bases not matched to a gene; V was cut back by 4 bases and J by 3 bases. The CDR3: CASGWNPPGQGAALNQPQHF. The CDR3 bases are TGTGCTAGTGGTTGGAACCCCCCGGGACAGGGGGCGGCCCTCAATCAGCCCCAGCATTTT.

This chain uses TRBV5-1 with TRBJ2-3; 10 bases map to TRBD1. The length of the CDR3 is 16 residues. Trimming took 4 bases from V and 6 from J; bases not matched to a gene: 11. The germline gives CDR1 SGHRS, CDR2 YFSETQ. In DNA, the CDR3 is TGCGCCAGCAGCGGACCGGGACAGGGGATAGGGGATACGCAGTATTTT. It encodes CASSGPGQGIGDTQYF.

The CDR3 is CASSTAGQPKNIQYF. CDR3 coding DNA: TGTGCCAGCAGCACCGCGGGACAGCCGAAAAACATTCAGTACTTC. The rearrangement uses TRBV5-4 and TRBJ2-4; tentatively, D is TRBD1 (7 bases). CDR1 and CDR2 from the germline V gene are SGHNT and YYREEE (reference sequence). V was shortened by 4 bases and J by 4 bases, with 15 bases between the two germline ends. The CDR3 has 15 residues.

The rearrangement links TRBV30 to TRBJ1-5, with TRBD1 matching 10 bases. The CDR3 is 15 amino acids. CDR1 GTSNPN and CDR2 SVGIG come from the germline V gene (reference sequence). Trimming at V came to 3 bases and at J to 5 bases, leaving 7 bases not matched to a gene. This chain's CDR3 is CAWSPTGTGDQPQHF. For the CDR3, the DNA is TGTGCCTGGAGCCCAACCGGGACAGGGGATCAGCCCCAGCATTTT.

The gene calls are TRBV5-1 and TRBJ2-5; D is perhaps TRBD2 (6 bases). V lost 4 bases and J lost 5, with 15 bases in between. Germline assignment: CDR1 SGHRS and CDR2 YFSETQ. This CDR3 has 14 residues. This CDR3 reads CASSKGLEVETQYF. CDR3 DNA: TGCGCCAGCAGCAAGGGACTGGAGGTTGAGACCCAGTACTTC.

The gene calls are TRBV7-9 and TRBJ1-1; 7 bases fit TRBD1. The CDR3 contains 13 residues. J lost 2 bases, V lost 10 bases, and 7 bases had no gene match. Germline V gives CDR1 SEHNR, CDR2 FQNEAQ (reference sequence). The CDR3 is CATTRDSNTEAFF. The CDR3 DNA reads as TGTGCCACTACCCGGGACAGTAACACTGAAGCTTTCTTT. Full variable domain (missing parts from reference TRBV7-9 and TRBJ1-1): DTGVSQNPRHKITKRGQNVTFRCDPISEHNRLYWYRQTLGQGPEFLTYFQNEAQLEKSRLLSDRFSAERPKGSFSTLEIQRTEQGDSAMYLCATTRDSNTEAFFGQGTRLTVV.

The genes are TRBV7-2 and TRBJ2-7; 7 bases agree with TRBD2. Germline V gene lookup returns CDR1 SGHTA and CDR2 FQGNSA. This CDR3 is built from 15 residues. The ends lost 1 base at V and 3 bases at J; junction bases unmatched: 6. This CDR3 is CASSLGGSGRYEQYF. The CDR3 nucleotides read TGTGCCAGCAGCTTAGGGGGTAGCGGGCGCTACGAGCAGTACTTC.

The chain is built from TRBV6-5 and TRBJ1-4; 7 nucleotides match TRBD1. The germline CDR1 and CDR2 sequences are MNHEY and SVGAGI. This CDR3 contains 15 residues. The V segment lost 6 bases and the J segment 8 bases; nucleotides outside the gene matches: 12. CDR3 in amino acids: CASSKFRDSGEKLFF. DNA of the CDR3: TGTGCCAGCAGCAAATTCCGGGACAGCGGGGAAAAACTGTTTTTT.

Regarding this clone: The junction departs from the called germline gene at one end, perhaps through a read error. Other DNA sequences in this sample translate to the same CDR3. J is TRBJ2-3 and V is TRBV9; D possibly corresponds to TRBD2 (7 bases). CDR1 and CDR2 (germline): SGDLS, YYNGEE. The CDR3 spans 15 residues. CDR3 nucleotide sequence: TGCGCCAGCAGCGTAGGGGGGGAGTTGGCAGATACGCAGTATTTT. This codes for CASSVGGELADTQYF.

The chain links TRBV2 to TRBJ1-2; D may be TRBD1 (5 bases). The CDR3 covers 15 residues. Germline V gives CDR1 SNHLY, CDR2 FYNNEI. Trimming took 0 bases from V and 3 from J, leaving 11 bases between them. CDR3 residues: CASSEALGGDYGYTF. In nucleotides, the CDR3 is TGTGCCAGCAGTGAAGCGCTTGGGGGGGACTATGGCTACACCTTC. Variable domain in full (rest from reference TRBV2 and TRBJ1-2): EPEVTQTPSHQVTQMGQEVILRCVPISNHLYFYWYRQILGQKVEFLVSFYNNEISEKSEIFDDQFSVERPDGSNFTLKIRSTKLEDSAMYFCASSEALGGDYGYTFGSGTRLTVV.

In DNA, the CDR3 is TGTGCCTGGAGGGACCGGGAGGCTTTGATAAGCAAGCAGTACTTC. Encoded protein: CAWRDREALISKQYF. The chain recombines TRBV30 with TRBJ2-7; TRBD2 agrees at 7 bases. V shed 3 bases, J shed 8 bases, and the junction held 16 bases outside the gene matches. The CDR3 contains 15 residues. Germline CDR1 and CDR2: GTSNPN and SVGIG (reference sequence).

V and J are TRBV12-1 and TRBJ1-2; the DNA was not used to check the table's D call, TRBD1. TRBV12-1 is labeled a pseudogene. The CDR3 totals 16 residues. In nucleotides, the CDR3 is TGTGCCAGCAGCCTCTATTCGGGACAGGGCTACTATGGCTACACCTTC. This sequence encodes CASSLYSGQGYYGYTF.

V is TRBV19 and J is TRBJ1-1, with TRBD1 as a possible D gene (5 bases). This CDR3 spans 13 amino acids. The V gene's germline CDR1 is LNHDA and CDR2 SQIVND (reference sequence). V was clipped by 7 bases and J by 6 bases, with 15 bases between them. The CDR3 nucleotides are TGTGCCAGTACCTCCTCGGGGGGTTCTGAAGCTTTCTTT. Residues: CASTSSGGSEAFF.

The chain uses TRBV6-6 and TRBJ1-2; TRBD1 matches 10 bases. The germline CDR1 and CDR2 sequences are MNHNY and SVGAGI (reference sequence). The CDR3 length is 14 residues. The junction had 6 bases not matched to a gene; V was cut back by 7 bases and J by 4 bases. The CDR3 DNA is TGTGCCAGCAAAGGACAGGGGGATAGCTATGGCTACACCTTC. It yields the protein CASKGQGDSYGYTF.

This chain links TRBV5-6 with TRBJ1-2, with D possibly being TRBD1 (5 bases). The CDR3 consists of 15 residues. Looked up from germline, CDR1 is SGHDT and CDR2 is YYEEEE. Trimming took off 1 base at V and 3 bases at J, with 13 bases between the two ends. The CDR3 DNA is TGTGCCAGCAGCTTGAGGCAGGGCAATTACTATGGCTACACCTTC. This gives the protein CASSLRQGNYYGYTF.

To note about this clone: Sequence at one end of the junction differs from germline and may be a read error. The chain links TRBV6-1 to TRBJ2-5, with D perhaps matching TRBD2 (7 bases). Germline V gene sequence: CDR1 MNHNS, CDR2 SASEGT. This CDR3 spans 14 amino acids. CDR3 nucleotides: TGTACCAGCAGGGAGGGGGGGGGCGGTGGGACCCAGTACTTC. This translates into CTSREGGGGGTQYF.

The CDR3 DNA reads TGTGCCAGCAGTTTATCGAAGGGACAGGCATACAATGAGCAGTTCTTC. Its translation is CASSLSKGQAYNEQFF. The chain employs TRBV27 and TRBJ2-1, with 8 bases lining up with TRBD1. The length of the CDR3 is 16 residues. Germline CDR1 is MNHEY and CDR2 is SMNVEV (reference sequence). J lost 4 bases, V lost 0 bases, and 5 bases had no gene match.

The gene calls are TRBV29-1 and TRBJ1-1; D may be TRBD1 (6 bases). There are 12 residues in the CDR3. With 0 bases removed from V and 7 bases from J, the gap between germline ends came to 9 bases. CDR1 is SQVTM, CDR2 ANQGSEA, per germline. In DNA, the CDR3 is TGCAGCGTTGAAGACCCAGGGGATGAAGCTTTCTTT. Translated: CSVEDPGDEAFF.

The CDR3, as DNA: TGTGCCTGGAGTTCCCAGAGGTGGGGCCTTGAAAAACTGTTTTTT. Translated: CAWSSQRWGLEKLFF. The J gene is TRBJ1-4, the V gene TRBV30, with a weak D call TRBD1 (5 bases). Per germline, CDR1 GTSNPN and CDR2 SVGIG (reference sequence). This CDR3 is built from 15 residues. The V end was cut by 2 bases, the J end by 7 bases, with 17 bases between. The full variable domain, completed using reference TRBV30 and TRBJ1-4, is SQTIHQWPATLVQPVGSPLSLECTVEGTSNPNLYWYRQAAGRGLQLLFYSVGIGQISSEVPQNLSASRPQDRQFILSSKKLLLSDSGFYLCAWSSQRWGLEKLFFGSGTQLSVL.

The V gene is TRBV18, the J gene TRBJ1-4, with TRBD1 matching over 9 bases. There are 15 residues in the CDR3. Unmatched junction bases numbered 3, after V lost 3 bases and J lost 4 bases. Germline-derived CDR1 and CDR2 are KGHSH and LQKENI. CDR3: CASSPPGQGNEKLFF. The CDR3 region has the DNA TGTGCCAGCTCACCGCCGGGACAGGGTAATGAAAAACTGTTTTTT.

This chain links TRBV7-9 with TRBJ1-3; D not certain. Trimming shortened V by 7 bases and J by 3 bases, and 13 bases separated the two germline ends. Germline V gives CDR1 SEHNR, CDR2 FQNEAQ (reference sequence). This CDR3 comprises 14 residues. The chain's CDR3 is CASTGVAVGNTIYF. The CDR3 DNA reads as TGTGCCAGCACGGGTGTGGCAGTTGGAAACACCATATATTTT.

The chain is built from TRBV10-3 and TRBJ1-2; TRBD1 matches 10 bases. Losses at the gene ends were 8 bases for V and 4 bases for J; bases not matched to a gene: 4. This CDR3 is 13 amino acids long. The germline gives CDR1 ENHRY, CDR2 SYGVKD. The CDR3 coding sequence is TGTGCCATCGGGACAGGGGAGGCCTATGGCTACACCTTC. This sequence encodes CAIGTGEAYGYTF.

The V call is TRBV7-8, the J call TRBJ2-7; TRBD2 is a possible D gene (6 bases). V lost 5 bases to trimming and J lost 0 bases, with 14 bases between them. The CDR3 runs 15 residues. CDR1 and CDR2 (germline): SGHVS, FQNEAQ. The CDR3 protein is CASSPGGASSYEQYF. The DNA for the CDR3 is TGTGCCAGCAGCCCCGGAGGGGCCAGCTCCTACGAGCAGTACTTC.